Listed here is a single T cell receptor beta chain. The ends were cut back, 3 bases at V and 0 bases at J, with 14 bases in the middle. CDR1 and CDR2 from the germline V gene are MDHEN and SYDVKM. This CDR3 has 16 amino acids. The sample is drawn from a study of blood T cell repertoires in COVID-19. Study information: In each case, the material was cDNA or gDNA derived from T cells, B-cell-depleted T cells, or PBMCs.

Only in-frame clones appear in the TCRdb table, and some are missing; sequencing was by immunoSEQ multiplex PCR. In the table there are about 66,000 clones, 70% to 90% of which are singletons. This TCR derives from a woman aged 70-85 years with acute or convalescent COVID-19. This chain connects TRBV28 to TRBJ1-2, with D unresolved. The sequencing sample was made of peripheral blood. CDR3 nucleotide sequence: TGTGCCAGCAGTTTCTCGATGAGGGAGACTAACTATGGCTACACCTTC. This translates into CASSFSMRETNYGYTF.